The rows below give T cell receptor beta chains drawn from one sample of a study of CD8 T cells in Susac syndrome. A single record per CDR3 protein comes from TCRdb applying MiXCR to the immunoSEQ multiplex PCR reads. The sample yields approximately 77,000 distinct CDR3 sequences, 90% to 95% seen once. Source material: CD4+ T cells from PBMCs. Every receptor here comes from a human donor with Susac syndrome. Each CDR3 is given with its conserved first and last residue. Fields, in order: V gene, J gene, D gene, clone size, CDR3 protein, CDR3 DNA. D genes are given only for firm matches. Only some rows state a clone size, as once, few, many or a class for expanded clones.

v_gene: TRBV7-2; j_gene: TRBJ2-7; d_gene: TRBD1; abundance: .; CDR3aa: CASSRDSLYEQYF; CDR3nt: TGTGCCAGCAGCCGGGACAGTCTCTACGAGCAGTACTTC
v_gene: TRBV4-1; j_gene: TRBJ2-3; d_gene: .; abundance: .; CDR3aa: CASSQNRGGRDTQYF; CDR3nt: TGCGCCAGCAGCCAAAATCGTGGGGGGCGGGATACGCAGTATTTT
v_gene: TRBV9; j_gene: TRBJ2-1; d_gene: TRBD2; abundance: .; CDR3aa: CASSPRLVAGPNEQFF; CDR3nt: TGTGCCAGCAGCCCTCGGTTGGTAGCGGGACCGAATGAGCAGTTCTTC
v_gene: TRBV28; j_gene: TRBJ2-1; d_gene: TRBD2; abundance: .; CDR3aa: CASSPTSGSKGNEQFF; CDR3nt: TGTGCCAGCAGCCCGACCAGCGGGAGTAAAGGCAATGAGCAGTTCTTC
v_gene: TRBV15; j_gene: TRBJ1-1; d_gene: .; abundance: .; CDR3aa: CATSTIRANTEAFF; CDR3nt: TGTGCCACCAGCACCATCAGGGCGAACACTGAAGCTTTCTTT
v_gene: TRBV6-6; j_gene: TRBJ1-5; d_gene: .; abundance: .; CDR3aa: CASRSSGAGNQPQHF; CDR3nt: TGTGCCAGCAGGAGTTCAGGGGCGGGCAATCAGCCCCAGCATTTT
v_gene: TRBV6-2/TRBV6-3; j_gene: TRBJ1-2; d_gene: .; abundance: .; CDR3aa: CASSNSAQGYTF; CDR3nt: TGTGCCAGCAGTAATTCTGCCCAAGGCTACACCTTC
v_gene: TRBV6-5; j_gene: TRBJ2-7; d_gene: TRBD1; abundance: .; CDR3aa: CASSYSGGTGTYEQYF; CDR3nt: TGTGCCAGCAGTTACTCTGGGGGGACAGGGACCTACGAGCAGTACTTC
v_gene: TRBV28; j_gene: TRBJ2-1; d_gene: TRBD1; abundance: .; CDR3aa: CASSFYRGRGDEQFF; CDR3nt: TGTGCCAGCAGTTTCTACAGGGGGCGCGGGGATGAGCAGTTCTTC
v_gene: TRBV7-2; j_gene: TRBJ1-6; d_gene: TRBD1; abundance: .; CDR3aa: CASSLGIGGSNSPLHF; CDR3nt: TGTGCCAGCAGCTTAGGCATAGGGGGCTCGAATTCACCCCTCCACTTT
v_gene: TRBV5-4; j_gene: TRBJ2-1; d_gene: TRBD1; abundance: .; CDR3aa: CASSSQDREKMNEQFF; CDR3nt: TGTGCCAGCAGCTCCCAGGACAGGGAAAAGATGAATGAGCAGTTCTTC
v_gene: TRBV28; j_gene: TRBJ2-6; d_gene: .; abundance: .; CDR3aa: CASREQGSGANVLTF; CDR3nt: TGTGCCAGCAGAGAACAGGGCTCCGGGGCCAACGTCCTGACTTTC
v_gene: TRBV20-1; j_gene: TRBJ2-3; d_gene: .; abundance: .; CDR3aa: CSAHDRTTSTDTQYF; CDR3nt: TGCAGTGCTCACGACAGAACCACTAGCACAGATACGCAGTATTTT
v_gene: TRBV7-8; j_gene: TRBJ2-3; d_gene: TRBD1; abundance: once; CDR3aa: CASSFRQGVVGTDTQYF; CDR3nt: TGTGCCAGCAGCTTCAGACAGGGAGTCGTGGGGACAGATACGCAGTATTTT
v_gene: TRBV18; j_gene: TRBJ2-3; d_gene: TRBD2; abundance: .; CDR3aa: CASSPQAGGSTDTQYF; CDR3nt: TGTGCCAGCTCTCCTCAAGCGGGAGGCTCTACAGATACGCAGTATTTT
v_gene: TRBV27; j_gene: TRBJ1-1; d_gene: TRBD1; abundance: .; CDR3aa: CATGQVVWGREKAFF; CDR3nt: TGTGCCACCGGACAGGTTGTCTGGGGGCGGGAGAAAGCTTTCTTT
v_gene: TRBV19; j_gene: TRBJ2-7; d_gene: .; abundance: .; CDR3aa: CASSIPGTYEQYF; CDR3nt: TGTGCCAGTAGTATTCCAGGGACCTACGAGCAGTACTTC
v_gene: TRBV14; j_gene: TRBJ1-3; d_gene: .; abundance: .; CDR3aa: CASRRPGDTIYF; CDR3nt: TGTGCCAGCAGACGCCCTGGTGACACCATATATTTT
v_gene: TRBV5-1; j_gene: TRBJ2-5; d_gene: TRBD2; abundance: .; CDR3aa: CASTTGLAVQETQYF; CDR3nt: TGCGCCAGCACCACCGGACTAGCGGTACAAGAGACCCAGTACTTC
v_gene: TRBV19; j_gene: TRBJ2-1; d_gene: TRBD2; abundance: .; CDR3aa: CASSSGRDNEQFF; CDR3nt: TGTGCCAGTAGTAGCGGGAGAGACAATGAGCAGTTCTTC
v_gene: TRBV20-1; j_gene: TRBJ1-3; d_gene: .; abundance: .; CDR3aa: CSAPGNTGNTIYF; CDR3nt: TGCAGTGCTCCCGGGAATACTGGAAACACCATATATTTT
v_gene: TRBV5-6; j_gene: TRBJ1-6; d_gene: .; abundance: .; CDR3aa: CASTSTSISPLHF; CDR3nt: TGTGCCAGCACCTCGACTTCAATTTCACCCCTCCACTTT
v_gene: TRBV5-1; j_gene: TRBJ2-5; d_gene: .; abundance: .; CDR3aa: CASSLGTGQSIETQYF; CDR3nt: TGCGCCAGCAGCTTGGGGACTGGACAGTCCATAGAGACCCAGTACTTC
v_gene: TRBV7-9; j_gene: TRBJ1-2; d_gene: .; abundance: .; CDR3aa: CAGSTGRANYGYTF; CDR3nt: TGTGCCGGTTCAACAGGGAGAGCTAACTATGGCTACACCTTC
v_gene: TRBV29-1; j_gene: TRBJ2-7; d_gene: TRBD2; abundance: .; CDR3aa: CSVRLAGGPTYEQYF; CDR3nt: TGCAGCGTACGACTAGCGGGAGGACCTACCTACGAGCAGTACTTC
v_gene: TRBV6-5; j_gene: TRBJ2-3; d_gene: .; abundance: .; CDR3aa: CASSYARYDTQYF; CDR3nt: TGTGCCAGCAGTTATGCTCGGTATGATACGCAGTATTTT
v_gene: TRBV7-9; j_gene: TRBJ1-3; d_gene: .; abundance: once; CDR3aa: CASSLVGSGNTIYF; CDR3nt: TGTGCCAGCAGCTTAGTGGGTTCTGGAAACACCATATATTTT
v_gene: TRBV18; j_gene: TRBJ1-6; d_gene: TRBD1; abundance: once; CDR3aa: CASLSGTGYRSPLHF; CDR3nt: TGTGCCAGCTTAAGCGGGACAGGCTATCGTTCACCCCTCCACTTT
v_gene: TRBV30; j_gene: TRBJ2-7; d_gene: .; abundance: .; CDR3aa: CAWIRDRPYEQYF; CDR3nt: TGTGCCTGGATTAGGGACCGTCCCTACGAGCAGTACTTC
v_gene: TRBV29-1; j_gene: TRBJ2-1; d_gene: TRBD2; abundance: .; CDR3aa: CSVVLAGAPQEQFF; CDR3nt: TGCAGCGTTGTTTTAGCGGGAGCTCCTCAAGAGCAGTTCTTC
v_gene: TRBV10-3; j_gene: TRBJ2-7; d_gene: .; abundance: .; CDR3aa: CAISAGSSAYEQYF; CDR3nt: TGTGCCATCAGTGCGGGCTCCTCCGCCTACGAGCAGTACTTC
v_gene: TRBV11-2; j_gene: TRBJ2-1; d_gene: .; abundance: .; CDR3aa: CASSVDATEQFF; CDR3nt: TGTGCCAGCAGCGTCGACGCTACGGAGCAGTTCTTC
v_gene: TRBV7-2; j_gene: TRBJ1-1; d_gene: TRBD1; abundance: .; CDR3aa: CASSPWTGTRNTEAFF; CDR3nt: TGTGCCAGCAGCCCCTGGACAGGAACCCGGAACACTGAAGCTTTCTTT
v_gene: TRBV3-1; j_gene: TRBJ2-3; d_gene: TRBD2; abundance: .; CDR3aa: CASSPPGGRDTQYF; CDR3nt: TGTGCCAGCAGCCCCCCGGGGGGGCGGGATACGCAGTATTTT
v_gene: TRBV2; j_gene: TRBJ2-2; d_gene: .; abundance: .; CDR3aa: CASSGNGANTGELFF; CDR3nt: TGTGCCAGCAGTGGGAATGGGGCGAACACCGGGGAGCTGTTTTTT
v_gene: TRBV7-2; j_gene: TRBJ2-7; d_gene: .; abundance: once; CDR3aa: CASSLIAQSFSYEQYF; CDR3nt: TGTGCCAGCAGCTTAATCGCGCAATCTTTCTCCTACGAGCAGTACTTC
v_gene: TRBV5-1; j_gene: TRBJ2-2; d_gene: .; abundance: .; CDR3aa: CASKLAKTGELFF; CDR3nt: TGCGCCAGCAAACTAGCAAAAACCGGGGAGCTGTTTTTT
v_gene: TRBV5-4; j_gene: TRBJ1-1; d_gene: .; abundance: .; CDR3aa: CASSLSLGTNMNTEAFF; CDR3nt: TGTGCCAGCAGCTTGTCGCTTGGGACGAACATGAACACTGAAGCTTTCTTT
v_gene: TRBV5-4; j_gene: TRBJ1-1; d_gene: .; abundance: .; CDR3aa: CASSLGPTNTEAFF; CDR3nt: TGTGCCAGCAGCTTGGGTCCGACGAACACTGAAGCTTTCTTT
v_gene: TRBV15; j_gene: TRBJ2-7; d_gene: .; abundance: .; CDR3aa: CATSRVPGFSYEQYF; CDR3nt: TGTGCCACCAGCAGAGTCCCAGGATTCTCCTACGAGCAGTACTTC
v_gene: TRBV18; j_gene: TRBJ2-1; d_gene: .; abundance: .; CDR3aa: CASSPQGSYNEQFF; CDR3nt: TGTGCCAGCTCACCTCAGGGATCCTACAATGAGCAGTTCTTC
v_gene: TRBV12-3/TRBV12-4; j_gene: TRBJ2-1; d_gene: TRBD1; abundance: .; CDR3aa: CASSSSGGSNEQFF; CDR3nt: TGTGCCAGCAGTTCCTCAGGGGGTTCGAATGAGCAGTTCTTC
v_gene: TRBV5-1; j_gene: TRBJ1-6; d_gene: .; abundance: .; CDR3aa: CASSLGAGVNSPLHF; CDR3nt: TGCGCCAGCAGCCTGGGGGCAGGGGTGAATTCACCCCTCCACTTT
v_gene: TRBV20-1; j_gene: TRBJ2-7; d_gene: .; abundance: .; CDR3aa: CSARGRYEQYF; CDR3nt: TGCAGTGCTAGGGGTCGCTACGAGCAGTACTTC
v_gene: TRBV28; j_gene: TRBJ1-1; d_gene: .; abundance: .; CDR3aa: CASSSQGEGMNTEAFF; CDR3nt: TGTGCCAGCAGCTCCCAGGGAGAAGGAATGAACACTGAAGCTTTCTTT
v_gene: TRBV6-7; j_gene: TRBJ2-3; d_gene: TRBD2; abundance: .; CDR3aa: CASNLTAGRPFTDTQYF; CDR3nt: TGTGCCAGCAACCTCACTGCCGGGAGGCCCTTCACAGATACGCAGTATTTT
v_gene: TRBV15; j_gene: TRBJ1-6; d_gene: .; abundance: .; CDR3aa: CATSRVGDSPLHF; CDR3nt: TGTGCCACCAGCAGAGTGGGGGACTCACCCCTCCACTTT
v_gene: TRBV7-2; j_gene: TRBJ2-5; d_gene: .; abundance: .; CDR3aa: CASTGYNLRGETQYF; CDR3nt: TGTGCCAGTACTGGCTACAATTTGCGGGGAGAGACCCAGTACTTC
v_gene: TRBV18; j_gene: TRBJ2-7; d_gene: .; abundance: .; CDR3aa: CASSPVKVQGYEQYF; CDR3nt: TGTGCCAGCTCACCGGTTAAAGTACAGGGATACGAGCAGTACTTC